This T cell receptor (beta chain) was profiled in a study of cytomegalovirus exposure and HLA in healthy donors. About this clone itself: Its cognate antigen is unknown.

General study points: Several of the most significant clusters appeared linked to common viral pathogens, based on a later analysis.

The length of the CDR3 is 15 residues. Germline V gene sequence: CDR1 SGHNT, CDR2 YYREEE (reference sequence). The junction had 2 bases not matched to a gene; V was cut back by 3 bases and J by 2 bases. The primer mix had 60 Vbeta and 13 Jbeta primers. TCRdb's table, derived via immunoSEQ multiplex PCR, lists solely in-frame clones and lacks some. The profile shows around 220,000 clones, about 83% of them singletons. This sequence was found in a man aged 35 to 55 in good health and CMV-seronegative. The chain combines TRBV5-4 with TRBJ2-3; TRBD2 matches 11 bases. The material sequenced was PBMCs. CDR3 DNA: TGTGCCAGCAGCTCGGGACTAGCGGACACAGATACGCAGTATTTT. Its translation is CASSSGLADTDTQYF. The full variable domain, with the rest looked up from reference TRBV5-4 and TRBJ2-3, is ETGVTQSPTHLIKTRGQQVTLRCSSQSGHNTVSWYQQALGQGPQFIFQYYREEENGRGNFPPRFSGLQFPNYSSELNVNALELDDSALYLCASSSGLADTDTQYFGPGTRLTVL.